One and the same sample provided the 6 T cell receptor beta chains below, sequenced in a study of CD8 T cells in Susac syndrome (dated by TCRdb to between 2018 and 2021). Library construction relied on the immunoSEQ multiplex PCR assay. RNA was extracted with the RNeasy kit and 0.5 to 1 ug was reverse transcribed using random hexamers. TCRdb handled the public reads itself, with Q25 trimming in fastp and clone calling in MiXCR, and kept productive beta chains. Entries are consolidated by CDR3 protein sequence, retaining the most common genes and DNA. The sample data list approximately 150,000 distinct CDR3 sequences, and around 94% of these were observed just once. About 0.094% of the sample rests with the top ten. The source material was CD4+ T cells from PBMCs. These receptors were obtained from a human donor with multiple sclerosis.

This clonotype occurred once. This sequence joins TRBV30 and TRBJ2-1; D call uncertain. In germline, CDR1 is GTSNPN, CDR2 SVGIG (reference sequence). Trimming pared 3 bases from V and 12 bases from J, leaving 12 bases between. The CDR3 sequence is 11 residues long. The CDR3 sequence is CAWSRKWGQFF. CDR3 coding DNA: TGTGCCTGGAGCCGAAAATGGGGGCAGTTCTTC. Variable domain in full (rest from reference TRBV30 and TRBJ2-1): SQTIHQWPATLVQPVGSPLSLECTVEGTSNPNLYWYRQAAGRGLQLLFYSVGIGQISSEVPQNLSASRPQDRQFILSSKKLLLSDSGFYLCAWSRKWGQFFGPGTRLTVL.

The rearrangement joins TRBV20-1 to TRBJ1-1, with D unresolved. The CDR3 spans 13 residues. Trimming shortened V by 3 bases and J by 4 bases, and 12 bases separated the two germline ends. CDR1 and CDR2 (germline): DFQATT, SNEGSKA (reference sequence). The CDR3 region is CSARIDGLTEAFF. In DNA, the CDR3 is TGCAGTGCTAGGATCGACGGACTCACTGAAGCTTTCTTT.

This chain connects TRBV7-2 to TRBJ1-3, with no clear D. Trimming pared 0 bases from V and 0 bases from J, leaving 3 bases between. CDR3 length: 14 amino acids. Looked up from germline, CDR1 is SGHTA and CDR2 is FQGNSA. CDR3 loop: CASSLAGSGNTIYF. The CDR3, as DNA: TGTGCCAGCAGCTTAGCCGGCTCTGGAAACACCATATATTTT.

The V gene is TRBV19, the J gene TRBJ2-1, with D possibly called TRBD1 or TRBD2 (5 bases each). The germline CDR1 and CDR2 sequences are LNHDA and SQIVND (reference sequence). This CDR3 is 15 amino acids long. The V end was cut by 5 bases, the J end by 0 bases, with 11 bases between. CDR3 amino acids: CASSYEGTSYNEQFF. Here the CDR3 DNA reads TGTGCCAGTAGTTATGAGGGGACCTCCTACAATGAGCAGTTCTTC.

The rearrangement uses TRBV3-1 and TRBJ2-1, with TRBD2 matching 10 bases. CDR3 size: 15 residues. CDR1 and CDR2 (germline): LGHDT, YNNKEL (reference sequence). V shed 3 bases and J 5 bases; nucleotides not matched to a gene: 4. CDR3 bases: TGTGCCAGCAGCCAGGGACTAGCGTTCCACAATGAGCAGTTCTTC. Translation: CASSQGLAFHNEQFF.

The CDR3 nucleotides read TGTGCCAGCTCACGAGACAGGGTCGAGCAGTACTTC. Translated: CASSRDRVEQYF. The gene calls are TRBV18 and TRBJ2-7; 7 nucleotides line up with TRBD1. Germline loops: CDR1 KGHSH, CDR2 LQKENI. The CDR3 runs 12 residues. The V segment lost 4 bases and the J segment 6 bases; nucleotides outside the gene matches: 3.